This T cell receptor beta chain is from a study of blood T cell repertoires in COVID-19. Background on the study: Acute and convalescent COVID-19 samples came from the United States, Italy and Spain. PBMCs, B-cell-depleted T cells, or T cells were the source of the cDNA or gDNA that made up the material.

Original methodology: Reference gene primer amplification in the assay estimated nucleated cell counts. Only in-frame clones appear in the TCRdb table, and some are missing; sequencing was by immunoSEQ multiplex PCR. The DNA gave D and trimming, while V, J and clone size come from that table. The sample lists approximately 97,000 clones; 90% were seen once. Germline V gene data show CDR1 as SGHNT and CDR2 as YYREEE (reference sequence). The length of the CDR3 is 15 residues. V was pared by 4 bases and J by 5 bases, with 3 bases of the junction left unmatched. Sequencing used peripheral blood. The gene calls are TRBV5-4 and TRBJ2-2, with 12 bases lining up with TRBD1. The receptor's source is a man aged 55 to 70 with acute or convalescent COVID-19. The CDR3: CASSVGQGATGELFF. CDR3 sequence (DNA): TGTGCCAGCAGCGTGGGACAGGGGGCAACCGGGGAGCTGTTTTTT.